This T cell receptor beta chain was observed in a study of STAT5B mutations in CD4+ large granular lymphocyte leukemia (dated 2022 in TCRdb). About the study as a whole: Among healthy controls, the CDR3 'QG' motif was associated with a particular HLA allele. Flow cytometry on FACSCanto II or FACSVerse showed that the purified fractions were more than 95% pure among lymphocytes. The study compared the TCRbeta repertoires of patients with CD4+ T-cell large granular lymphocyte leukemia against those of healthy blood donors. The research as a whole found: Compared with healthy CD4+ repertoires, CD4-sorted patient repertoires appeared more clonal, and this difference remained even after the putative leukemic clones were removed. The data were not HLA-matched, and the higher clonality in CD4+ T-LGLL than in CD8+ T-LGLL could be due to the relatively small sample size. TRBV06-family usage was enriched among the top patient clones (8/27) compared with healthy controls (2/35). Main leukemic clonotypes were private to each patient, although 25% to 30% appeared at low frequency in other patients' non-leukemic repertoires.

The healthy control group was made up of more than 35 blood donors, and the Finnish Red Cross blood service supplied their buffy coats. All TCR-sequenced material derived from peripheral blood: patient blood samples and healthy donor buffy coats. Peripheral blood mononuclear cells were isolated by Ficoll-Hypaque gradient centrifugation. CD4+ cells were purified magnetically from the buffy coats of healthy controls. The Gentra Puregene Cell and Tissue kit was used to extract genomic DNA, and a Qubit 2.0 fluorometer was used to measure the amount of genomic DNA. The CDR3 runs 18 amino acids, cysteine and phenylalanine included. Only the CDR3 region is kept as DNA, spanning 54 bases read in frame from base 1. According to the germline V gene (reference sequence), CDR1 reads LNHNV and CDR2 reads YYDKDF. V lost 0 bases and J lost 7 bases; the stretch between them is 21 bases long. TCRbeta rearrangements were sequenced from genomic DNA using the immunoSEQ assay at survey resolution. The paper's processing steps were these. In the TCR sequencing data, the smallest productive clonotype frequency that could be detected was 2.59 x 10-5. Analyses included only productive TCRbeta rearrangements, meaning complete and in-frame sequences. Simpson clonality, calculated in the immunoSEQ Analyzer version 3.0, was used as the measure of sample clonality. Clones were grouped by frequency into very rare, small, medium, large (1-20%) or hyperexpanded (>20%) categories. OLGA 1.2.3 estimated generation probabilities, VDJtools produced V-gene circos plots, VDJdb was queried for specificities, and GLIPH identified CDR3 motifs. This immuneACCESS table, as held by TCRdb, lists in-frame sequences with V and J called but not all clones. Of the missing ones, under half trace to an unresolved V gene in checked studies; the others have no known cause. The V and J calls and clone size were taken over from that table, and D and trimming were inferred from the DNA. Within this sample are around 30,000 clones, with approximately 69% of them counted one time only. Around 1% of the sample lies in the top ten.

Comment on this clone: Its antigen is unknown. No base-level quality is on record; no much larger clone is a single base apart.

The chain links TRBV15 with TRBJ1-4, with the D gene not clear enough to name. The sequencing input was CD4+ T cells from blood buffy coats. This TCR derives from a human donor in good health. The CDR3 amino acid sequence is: CATSRDKGGKTEIEKLFF. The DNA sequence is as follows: TGTGCCACCAGCAGAGATAAGGGAGGCAAAACCGAAATTGAAAAACTGTTTTTT.